This TCR beta chain was retrieved from a study of T cells in Graves' hyperthyroidism and ophthalmopathy. This CDR3 has 13 residues. Trimming cost V 5 bases and J 9 bases, with 14 bases left between them. Amplification of TCR beta CDR3 regions was performed using RNA transcripts as template. HTBI primers were the set used in a first-round RT-PCR of the TCR CDR3. TCRdb fed the multiplex PCR reads into MiXCR, producing one record per CDR3 protein. Of roughly 280,000 distinct CDR3 sequences listed, approximately 15% are singletons. This clonotype has a count of ten or more. Sequencing was performed on blood. This chain joins TRBV12-3 or TRBV12-4 and TRBJ1-5, with D tentatively TRBD1 (6 bases). The source of this sequence is a woman in her sixties or seventies with Graves' ophthalmopathy. CDR3 sequence (DNA): TGTGCCAGCAGTGAAACAGGGAAATGGCCCCAGCATTTT. Protein sequence: CASSETGKWPQHF.